These T cell receptor beta chains were read from a single sample in a study of blood T cell repertoires in COVID-19. The table came from immunoSEQ multiplex PCR; TCRdb's copy has only in-frame clones and leaves some out. The sample has roughly 280,000 clones, roughly nine tenths seen once. The sequencing input was peripheral blood. Source of these receptors: a man aged 40-50 years with active or convalescent COVID-19. Each CDR3 is given with its conserved first and last residue. D genes are given only for firm matches. Some rows mark clone size as missing; the rest say once, few, many or name a class of expanded clone.

. . TRBJ2-3 TRBV2 CASGRTASTDTQYF TGTGCCAGCGGGCGGACAGCTAGCACAGATACGCAGTATTTT
. . TRBJ1-5 TRBV27 CASSPRYSNQPQHF TGTGCCAGCAGCCCCAGATATAGCAATCAGCCCCAGCATTTT
. TRBD1 TRBJ1-2 TRBV9 CASSAEPGQENYGYTF TGTGCCAGCAGCGCCGAACCGGGACAGGAGAACTATGGCTACACCTTC
. TRBD1 TRBJ2-2 TRBV11-1 CASSQTGVTGELFF TGTGCCAGCAGCCAGACAGGGGTCACCGGGGAGCTGTTTTTT
. TRBD1 TRBJ1-1 TRBV6-4 CASRRQGGTEAFF TGTGCCAGCAGAAGACAGGGGGGGACTGAAGCTTTCTTT
. . TRBJ1-2 TRBV5-1 CASSPQQLSYGYTF TGCGCCAGCAGCCCTCAACAGCTTTCCTATGGCTACACCTTC
. TRBD1 TRBJ1-4 TRBV19 CASIELGQGPEKLFF TGTGCCAGTATTGAGCTGGGACAGGGGCCTGAAAAACTGTTTTTT
. TRBD1 TRBJ1-1 TRBV7-8 CASTATTGSWEAFF TGTGCCAGCACCGCAACGACAGGGTCGTGGGAAGCTTTCTTT
. . TRBJ2-1 TRBV5-1 CASSLVANNEQFF TGCGCCAGCAGCTTGGTAGCGAACAATGAGCAGTTCTTC
. TRBD2 TRBJ2-3 TRBV6-2/TRBV6-3 CASSYGTSGDYHTQYF TGTGCCAGCAGTTACGGGACTAGCGGGGATTATCATACGCAGTATTTT
. . TRBJ1-4 TRBV18 CASSFSATNEKLFF TGTGCCAGCTCTTTCTCAGCAACTAATGAAAAACTGTTTTTT
. . TRBJ2-7 TRBV5-4 CASSLGREGDEQYF TGTGCCAGCAGCTTGGGGAGGGAAGGGGACGAGCAGTACTTC
. TRBD2 TRBJ2-7 TRBV28 CASSLMGRDEQYF TGTGCCAGCAGTTTGATGGGGAGGGACGAGCAGTACTTC
few . TRBJ2-3 TRBV5-4 CASSLRLTQIPDTQYF TGTGCCAGCAGCCTCCGACTTACCCAGATACCAGATACGCAGTATTTT
. TRBD1 TRBJ1-2 TRBV30 CAWSPQGALYGYTF TGTGCCTGGAGCCCGCAGGGGGCGCTCTATGGCTACACCTTC